A single sample gave rise to the 30 T cell receptor beta chains below, sequenced in a study of identical twins. TCRdb reanalysed the 5' RACE reads using MiXCR and keeps one entry per CDR3 protein. The repertoire includes about 260,000 distinct CDR3 sequences, roughly 7% of them detected once, and 3.5% to 4% sits in the top ten. These data were also filed under a second study, of yellow fever vaccine responses in identical twins.

Specimen: memory (CD45RO+) T cells sorted from blood. These receptor sequences come from a woman between 18 and 30 years old in good health.

This clonotype was seen ten or more times. V and J are TRBV29-1 and TRBJ2-7; 10 positions match TRBD2. With 8 bases clipped from V and 1 base from J, the junction kept 17 bases outside the gene matches. The CDR3 is 17 residues long. Germline CDR1 is SQVTM and CDR2 is ANQGSEA. The CDR3 sequence: CSFDRERRTSGSYEQYV. The CDR3 DNA is TGCAGCTTCGACCGCGAAAGAAGGACTAGCGGATCCTACGAGCAGTACGTC.

CDR3 amino acids: CASSQAGRLAGNTGELFF. The DNA for the CDR3 is TGTGCCAGCAGCCAAGCTGGGCGACTAGCGGGGAACACCGGGGAGCTGTTTTTT. V and J are TRBV3-1 and TRBJ2-2, with 10 nucleotides matching TRBD2. V shed 1 base, J shed 1 base, and the junction held 6 bases outside the gene matches. The CDR3 runs to 18 residues. The germline gives CDR1 LGHDT, CDR2 YNNKEL (reference sequence).

There are many counts of this clonotype. The rearrangement links TRBV5-6 to TRBJ1-1, with D perhaps matching TRBD1 (6 bases). Per the germline V gene, CDR1 is SGHDT and CDR2 is YYEEEE. The CDR3 contains 14 residues. V lost 0 bases and J lost 9, with 15 bases in between. This CDR3 is CASSLVGQTLKAFF. The CDR3 DNA reads TGTGCCAGCAGCTTGGTTGGACAGACCCTTAAAGCTTTCTTT.

The chain recombines TRBV5-6 with TRBJ1-1, with 7 bases identical to TRBD1. CDR1 SGHDT and CDR2 YYEEEE come from the germline V gene. This CDR3 spans 15 amino acids. V shed 4 bases and J 4 bases; nucleotides not matched to a gene: 10. The CDR3 is CASSPRGLGSTEAFF. The CDR3, as DNA: TGTGCCAGCAGCCCTAGGGGGCTTGGGAGCACTGAAGCTTTCTTT.

The rearrangement uses TRBV20-1 and TRBJ2-5; 14 bases match TRBD2. Per germline, CDR1 DFQATT and CDR2 SNEGSKA (reference sequence). The CDR3 covers 14 residues. V dropped 6 bases and J dropped 5; count of bases not matched to a gene: 5. The CDR3, as DNA: TGCAGTGCCGGACTAGCGGGGGGTTGGGAGACCCAGTACTTC. Amino acid sequence: CSAGLAGGWETQYF.

This clonotype was found a few times. The V and J genes are TRBV7-2 and TRBJ1-2; perhaps TRBD1 as D (5 bases). The CDR3 has 13 amino acids. V was cut by 7 bases and J by 4 bases, with 13 bases left in between. The germline V gene has CDR1 SGHTA and CDR2 FQGNSA. CDR3 sequence: CASIPGGTYGYTF. CDR3 nucleotide sequence: TGTGCCAGCATCCCCGGGGGGACCTATGGCTACACCTTC.

The chain combines TRBV27 with TRBJ2-1; D is possibly TRBD2 (6 bases). Germline V gene data show CDR1 as MNHEY and CDR2 as SMNVEV (reference sequence). Trimming left V 1 base short and J 8 bases short, with 12 bases between. The CDR3 spans 14 residues. The CDR3 spells CASSLWRGVDEQFF. DNA of the CDR3: TGTGCCAGCAGTTTATGGCGGGGTGTAGATGAGCAGTTCTTC.

This clonotype has more than one count but fewer than ten. V and J are TRBV10-3 and TRBJ1-1, with D possibly TRBD1 on 6 matching bases. The CDR3 loop spans 14 amino acids. The germline V gene encodes CDR1 ENHRY and CDR2 SYGVKD. Trimming took off 0 bases at V and 4 bases at J, with 9 bases between the two ends. The CDR3 region is CAISESQGSTEAFF. The CDR3 nucleotides are TGTGCCATCAGTGAGTCTCAGGGGTCCACTGAAGCTTTCTTT.

The chain carries TRBV20-1 and TRBJ2-1, with TRBD2 matching over 7 bases. J gave up 5 bases and V 6 bases, and 13 bases lay outside the gene matches. The germline V gene encodes CDR1 DFQATT and CDR2 SNEGSKA (reference sequence). The CDR3 contains 15 residues. The CDR3 spells CSAPPWEGRDNEQFF. CDR3 DNA sequence: TGCAGTGCCCCCCCGTGGGAGGGCCGGGACAATGAGCAGTTCTTC.

The V and J genes are TRBV7-3 and TRBJ2-1; 7 nucleotides align to TRBD2. Trimming cost V 5 bases and J 5 bases; bases outside gene matches: 12. The CDR3 sequence is 16 residues long. Germline V gene sequence: CDR1 SGHTA, CDR2 FQGTGA. CDR3 sequence reads: CASSPRGGEGNNEQFF. The CDR3 DNA reads as TGTGCCAGCAGCCCCCGGGGTGGGGAGGGGAACAATGAGCAGTTCTTC.

This chain uses TRBV2 with TRBJ2-1, with D possibly TRBD1 on 5 matching bases. Trimming stripped 9 bases from V and 2 bases from J, with 8 bases between. The V gene's germline CDR1 is SNHLY and CDR2 FYNNEI. The CDR3 is 12 amino acids. CDR3 in DNA: TGTGCCAGACAGGCCGCCTACAATGAGCAGTTCTTC. The encoded protein is CARQAAYNEQFF.

This clonotype has at least ten counts. The chain uses TRBV20-1 and TRBJ2-7; 12 nucleotides line up with TRBD2. Germline V gene data show CDR1 as DFQATT and CDR2 as SNEGSKA (reference sequence). This CDR3 has 15 amino acids. J was trimmed by 4 bases and V by 4 bases; bases with no gene match: 8. The CDR3 region has the DNA TGCAGTGCTATTATGCTAGCGGGAGGGCAGTACGAGCAGTACTTC. This sequence encodes CSAIMLAGGQYEQYF.

This clonotype was counted only a few times. This chain joins TRBV2 and TRBJ1-2; D is uncertain. Per the germline V gene, CDR1 is SNHLY and CDR2 is FYNNEI. The V end was cut by 2 bases, the J end by 4 bases, with 11 bases between. The CDR3 consists of 14 residues. This CDR3 reads CASSETARFYGYTF. The CDR3 DNA reads TGTGCCAGCAGTGAAACGGCCAGGTTCTATGGCTACACCTTC.

This clonotype was detected ten times or more. The V and J genes are TRBV12-3 or TRBV12-4 and TRBJ2-7, with D possibly matching TRBD2 (5 bases). The CDR3 consists of 13 residues. Between the trimmed V and J ends, which lost 3 bases and 3 bases, there was a span of 9 bases. CDR3: CASSLSTNYEQYF. For the CDR3, the DNA is TGTGCCAGCAGTTTGTCGACTAACTACGAGCAGTACTTC.

This clonotype was detected a few times. The V gene is TRBV3-1, the J gene TRBJ2-5; no reliable D call. The CDR3 spans 13 residues. Germline V gene data show CDR1 as LGHDT and CDR2 as YNNKEL (reference sequence). Trimming left V 2 bases short and J 5 bases short, with 9 bases between. The CDR3 coding sequence is TGTGCCAGCAGCCAAATCCCCGACGAGACCCAGTACTTC. Its protein is CASSQIPDETQYF.

At least ten counts were recorded for this clonotype. The chain is built from TRBV24-1 and TRBJ2-2; 8 bases line up with TRBD2. CDR3 length: 16 residues. The trim removed 3 bases at V and 0 bases at J, leaving 2 bases unmatched. Germline-derived CDR1 and CDR2 are KGHDR and SFDVKD. Here the CDR3 reads CATSDILAANTGELFF. CDR3 sequence (DNA): TGTGCCACCAGTGATATACTAGCGGCGAACACCGGGGAGCTGTTTTTT.

The rearrangement links TRBV2 to TRBJ2-1; the D is unclear. The CDR3 is 14 amino acids. The V gene lost 1 base and the J gene lost 5 bases, with 9 bases spanning the gap. CDR1 is SNHLY and CDR2 is FYNNEI in the germline V gene. The CDR3 sequence is CASSEEVAHNEQFF. CDR3 DNA: TGTGCCAGCAGTGAAGAGGTGGCCCACAATGAGCAGTTCTTC.

A few counts support this clonotype. The CDR3 sequence is CASSLAGQGEHNEQFF. CDR3 in DNA: TGCGCCAGCAGCTTGGCCGGACAGGGCGAGCACAATGAGCAGTTCTTC. The chain combines TRBV5-1 with TRBJ2-1; 8 nucleotides line up with TRBD1. V shed 0 bases and J 5 bases; nucleotides not matched to a gene: 7. Germline loops: CDR1 SGHRS, CDR2 YFSETQ. This CDR3 is built from 16 residues.

Many counts were recorded for this clonotype. The chain recombines TRBV5-1 with TRBJ2-3; D is perhaps TRBD1 or TRBD2 (6 bases each). Looked up from germline, CDR1 is SGHRS and CDR2 is YFSETQ. The CDR3 runs to 15 residues. V was cut by 3 bases and J by 2 bases, with 13 bases left in between. The CDR3 bases are TGCGCCAGCAGCTCGGGGGACAAACTCACAGATACGCAGTATTTT. It specifies CASSSGDKLTDTQYF.

The V call is TRBV12-3 or TRBV12-4, the J call TRBJ1-2; D gene ambiguous. The CDR3 has 14 amino acids. Trimming took 3 bases from V and 0 from J, leaving 8 bases between them. The CDR3 here is CASSLGGSNYGYTF. CDR3 in DNA: TGTGCCAGCAGTTTGGGCGGCTCTAACTATGGCTACACCTTC.

This clonotype was counted a few times. The chain recombines TRBV24-1 with TRBJ2-3; D possibly corresponds to TRBD1 (5 bases). CDR3 length: 14 residues. Germline CDR1 and CDR2: KGHDR and SFDVKD. Trimming stripped 2 bases from V and 6 bases from J, with 11 bases between. For the CDR3, the DNA is TGTGCCACCAGTGATTACCTGACAGTGGATACGCAGTATTTT. Residues: CATSDYLTVDTQYF.

This clonotype was recorded a few times. The chain uses TRBV6-1 and TRBJ1-1; tentative D call: TRBD1 (6 bases). The ends were cut back, 6 bases at V and 1 base at J, with 15 bases in the middle. The length of the CDR3 is 15 residues. Germline CDR1 reads MNHNS; CDR2 reads SASEGT. CDR3 bases: TGTGCCAGCAGAAGTACCGCAGGGGAGAACACTGAAGCTTTCTTT. Its protein product is CASRSTAGENTEAFF.

This clonotype was found many times. The chain joins TRBV28 to TRBJ2-1; weak D call: TRBD1 (5 bases). The CDR3 spans 16 residues. Between the trimmed V and J ends, which lost 5 bases and 4 bases, there was a span of 18 bases. CDR1 and CDR2 (germline): MDHEN, SYDVKM. The CDR3 nucleotides read TGTGCCAGCAGTCGATCTGGCGGAAGGGGTTACAATGAGCAGTTCTTC. Its translation is CASSRSGGRGYNEQFF.

This chain links TRBV20-1 with TRBJ2-1; 10 bases align to TRBD2. This CDR3 is 15 amino acids long. The V segment lost 1 base and the J segment 10 bases; nucleotides outside the gene matches: 10. The germline gives CDR1 DFQATT, CDR2 SNEGSKA (reference sequence). The CDR3 DNA follows: TGCAGTGCTAGAGTTGGGCTAGCGGGGGTTCGAGAGCAGTTCTTC. Translation: CSARVGLAGVREQFF.

This clonotype was counted a few times. The chain links TRBV9 to TRBJ2-1; TRBD2 might be the D (6 bases). This CDR3 spans 15 amino acids. Trimming left V 4 bases short and J 3 bases short, with 14 bases between. The V gene's germline CDR1 is SGDLS and CDR2 YYNGEE. For the CDR3, the DNA is TGTGCCAGCAGCTCTGCGGGGACCAACTACAATGAGCAGTTCTTC. Amino acids: CASSSAGTNYNEQFF.

This sequence joins TRBV29-1 and TRBJ2-3; tentative D call: TRBD1 (6 bases). CDR3 length: 18 amino acids. The germline CDR1 and CDR2 sequences are SQVTM and ANQGSEA. V was shortened by 0 bases and J by 4 bases, with 23 bases between the two germline ends. In DNA, the CDR3 is TGCAGCGTTGAAGATGGGGCCTTGGTAGGGGGTTTCGCAGATACGCAGTATTTT. This codes for CSVEDGALVGGFADTQYF.

This chain connects TRBV11-3 to TRBJ2-1, with 9 bases identical to TRBD2. From germline, CDR1 is SGHNT and CDR2 YENEEA. The junction had 8 bases not matched to a gene; V was cut back by 5 bases and J by 6 bases. The CDR3 is 15 residues long. CDR3 sequence reads: CASSPQAGGGNEQFF. CDR3 nucleotide sequence: TGTGCCAGCAGCCCTCAGGCGGGGGGGGGCAATGAGCAGTTCTTC.

This chain links TRBV7-6 with TRBJ2-2; possibly TRBD1 for D (5 bases). V shed 1 base and J shed 9 bases, with 15 bases lying between them. Germline CDR1 and CDR2: SGHVS and FNYEAQ. This CDR3 contains 15 residues. CDR3 in DNA: TGTGCCAGCAGCTTAGGCCGCCAGGGTAGTCGGGAGCTGTTTTTT. The encoded protein is CASSLGRQGSRELFF.

This clonotype has a handful of counts. The chain has TRBV5-1 and TRBJ2-5, with a possible D match to TRBD2 (5 bases). CDR1 and CDR2 from the germline V gene are SGHRS and YFSETQ. CDR3 length: 15 residues. V lost 0 bases to trimming and J lost 2 bases, with 11 bases between them. The CDR3 is CASSLGSRTQETQYF. The CDR3 nucleotides are TGCGCCAGCAGCTTGGGTTCCAGGACTCAAGAGACCCAGTACTTC.

This clonotype was seen at least ten times. V gene TRBV12-3 or TRBV12-4 combines with J gene TRBJ1-1; 9 positions match TRBD1. V shed 6 bases, J shed 4 bases, and the junction held 6 bases outside the gene matches. This CDR3 is 14 amino acids long. CDR3 DNA: TGTGCCAGCAGCCGGGACAGGGAAGGCACTGAAGCTTTCTTT. It specifies CASSRDREGTEAFF.